The T cell receptor beta chain under discussion was sequenced for a study of beta chain features in type 1 diabetes. Study-wide points: Moderate but significant shortening of TCRB CDR3s was recorded in all four CD4+ subsets from Type 1 diabetes patients. A cDNA-based sequencing approach could over-represent cells with high TCR expression.

Isolation of CD4+ naive, central memory, regulatory and stem cell-like memory cells was achieved by sorting via CD45RO/CCR7/CD25/CD127/CD95/CD27. This clone was counted only a few times. Antigen specificity is unknown. Reverse transcribing all isolated RNA meant expressed TCRB transcripts were sequenced. Sequenced by immunoSEQ multiplex PCR; TCRdb stores in-frame clones only, minus some. The repertoire holds fewer than 150,000 clones, less than 8.5% seen once, with about 1.3% in the top ten. The CDR3 runs 12 residues. The chain links TRBV21-1 to TRBJ1-2; the DNA was not compared with TRBD1, the D call given in the table. TRBV21-1 is described as a pseudogene. The TCR comes from a woman aged 25 to 39 in good health. The sequencing input was central memory CD4+ T cells from blood. CDR3 nucleotides: TGTGCCAGCAGCACAGGGCACTATGGCTACACCTTC. Amino acid sequence: CASSTGHYGYTF.